This T cell receptor (beta chain) was observed in a study of T cell repertoires in cytomegalovirus infection (dated by TCRdb to about 2019). About the investigation overall: The peptide stimulations were aimed at well-studied HLA-B-restricted epitopes as well as recently identified HLA-C-restricted CMV epitopes, whose presentation resists viral immunomodulation. Donor HLA type was relevant to the analysis, as public TCR beta signatures indicated carriage of CMV infection together with the matching HLA type. What the authors observed across the whole study: The ex vivo response was dominated by HLA-C-restricted CMV-specific TCR beta clonotypes, which also provided the single most frequent clonotype in two of eight donors. Cumulative frequency of public TCR beta family members discriminated carriers of CMV infection plus the relevant HLA type in this cohort and an independent approximately 370-donor cohort.

Taken with the paper, the label for treatment or condition translates to: in vitro stimulation with specific CMV peptide epitopes to enrich CMV-specific T cells. The V end loses 5 bases and the J end loses 8 bases, and a stretch of 21 bases separates them. The CDR3 contains 15 residues, cysteine and phenylalanine counted. The kept DNA is CDR3 alone, 45 bases in frame from the first base. From the germline V gene, CDR1 is MNHEY and CDR2 is SVGEGT. The sequencer listed for this sample is Illumina HiSeq 1500. The public reads were reanalyzed by TCRdb: fastp trimming at Q25, MiXCR alignment, in-frame beta chains only. Rows matching on CDR3 protein sequence are summarized as one entry with the most common DNA and genes. The sample table shows approximately 600,000 distinct CDR3 sequences, and roughly 42% are seen once. Around 48% of the sample rests with the top ten. Details on this clonotype: The antigen this receptor binds is unknown. No qualities accompany the bases; no much larger clone lies one base away.

The sample here was cultured PBMCs, taken from culture after CMV antigen stimulation. The receptor comes from a human donor in good health (CMV status not recorded). Some clones in this sample may be carry-over from other donors' samples. The chain employs TRBV6-2 or TRBV6-3 and TRBJ1-1, and possibly TRBD1, on 5 matching bases. The CDR3 reads as follows: CASSRPGTTLGEAFF. The bases read TGTGCCAGCAGTCGTCCAGGGACTACCCTGGGAGAAGCTTTCTTT.